Below are 13 T cell receptor beta chains sequenced from a single sample in a study of glioma-infiltrating T cells after dendritic cell vaccination. Regarding time point: after dendritic cell vaccination, including at tumor progression/relapse. The table came from immunoSEQ multiplex PCR; TCRdb's copy has only in-frame clones and leaves some out. Among approximately 85,000 clones listed, roughly 85% were seen once. The sequences come from blood, collected after dendritic cell vaccination. The receptor source for this set is a human donor with glioblastoma.

This clone was seen a few times. J is TRBJ1-1 and V is TRBV6-1; tentative D call: TRBD1 (6 bases). This CDR3 has 12 residues. Trimming removed 3 bases from V and 10 bases from J, with 12 bases in between. Germline V CDR1 and CDR2: MNHNS, SASEGT. DNA for the CDR3: TGTGCCAGCAGTGAGAGAGGGGGACGAGCTTTCTTT. This sequence encodes CASSERGGRAFF.

The chain is built from TRBV6-1 and TRBJ1-4, with no clear D. The CDR3 runs to 14 residues. Germline values: CDR1 MNHNS, CDR2 SASEGT. Trimming removed 7 bases from V and 0 bases from J, with 9 bases in between. Here the CDR3 reads CASTRETTNEKLFF. Written as DNA, the CDR3 is TGTGCCAGCACCCGAGAGACAACTAATGAAAAACTGTTTTTT.

The chain has TRBV27 and TRBJ2-7; a weak D match, TRBD2 (7 bases). The CDR3 is 15 residues long. Between the trimmed V and J ends, which lost 2 bases and 2 bases, there was a span of 13 bases. The germline V gene encodes CDR1 MNHEY and CDR2 SMNVEV (reference sequence). Here the CDR3 reads CASSLNRGGAYEQYF. The CDR3 DNA reads TGTGCCAGCAGTTTAAATAGGGGGGGGGCCTACGAGCAGTACTTC.

The genes are TRBV12-5 and TRBJ2-5, with 8 bases identical to TRBD2. The CDR3 has 16 residues. Germline CDR1 and CDR2: LGHNT and FRNRAP. V trimming: 7 bases; J trimming: 0 bases; junction bases outside the gene matches: 10. This CDR3 is CASAPGGVGNQETQYF. CDR3 DNA sequence: TGTGCTAGTGCCCCGGGGGGGGTGGGAAACCAAGAGACCCAGTACTTC.

V and J are TRBV7-2 and TRBJ1-6, with 10 positions matching TRBD1. Germline CDR1 is SGHTA and CDR2 is FQGNSA. CDR3 size: 16 residues. V shed 1 base and J 11 bases; nucleotides not matched to a gene: 8. This CDR3 is CASSLVAGTGAPPLHF. CDR3 coding DNA: TGTGCCAGCAGCTTAGTGGCCGGGACAGGGGCTCCACCCCTCCACTTT.

The chain is built from TRBV5-6 and TRBJ2-7; tentative D call: TRBD2 (5 bases). Germline V lookup: CDR1 SGHDT, CDR2 YYEEEE. The CDR3 is made up of 14 amino acids. Trimming took 4 bases from V and 2 from J, leaving 13 bases between them. The CDR3 nucleotides read TGTGCCAGCAGCCAAAAAAGCGGTGCCTACGAGCAGTACTTC. It yields the protein CASSQKSGAYEQYF.

The chain uses TRBV2 and TRBJ2-5; D is possibly TRBD2 (5 bases). Trimming left V 0 bases short and J 4 bases short, with 12 bases between. Germline V gene sequence: CDR1 SNHLY, CDR2 FYNNEI. This CDR3 is 15 amino acids long. The DNA of the CDR3 is TGTGCCAGCAGTGAAGCGCCGGGAACGGGAGAGACCCAGTACTTC. It specifies CASSEAPGTGETQYF.

This rearrangement joins TRBV28 to TRBJ1-1, with D perhaps matching TRBD1 (5 bases). The V end was cut by 5 bases, the J end by 6 bases, with 7 bases between. The CDR3 extends over 11 amino acids. Germline assignment: CDR1 MDHEN and CDR2 SYDVKM. The CDR3 nucleotides read TGTGCCAGCAGTCCGGGGGCTGAAGCTTTCTTT. It translates to CASSPGAEAFF.

The chain carries TRBV2 and TRBJ1-5; possibly TRBD1 for D (6 bases). Germline CDR1 is SNHLY and CDR2 is FYNNEI. There are 13 residues in the CDR3. Trimming took 7 bases from V and 3 from J, leaving 10 bases between them. The CDR3 sequence is CASTRDNNQPQHF. The CDR3, as DNA: TGTGCCAGCACCCGGGACAACAATCAGCCCCAGCATTTT.

This rearrangement joins TRBV27 to TRBJ1-1; D remains ambiguous. The germline V and J ends were trimmed by 1 base and 4 bases, with 13 bases remaining between them. Germline V gene lookup returns CDR1 MNHEY and CDR2 SMNVEV (reference sequence). The CDR3 totals 15 residues. CDR3 sequence reads: CASSLFGVLVTEAFF. CDR3 sequence (DNA): TGTGCCAGCAGTTTATTCGGGGTCTTGGTCACTGAAGCTTTCTTT.

This chain joins TRBV7-6 and TRBJ2-2; tentative D call: TRBD1 (7 bases). This CDR3 is 17 amino acids long. Trimming pared 5 bases from V and 1 base from J, leaving 17 bases between. In germline, CDR1 is SGHVS, CDR2 FNYEAQ. The CDR3 spells CASSPRGGTENTGELFF. Written as DNA, the CDR3 is TGTGCCAGCAGCCCTAGAGGGGGGACAGAGAACACCGGGGAGCTGTTTTTT.

The genes are TRBV27 and TRBJ2-5, with 8 bases fitting TRBD1. Per the germline V gene, CDR1 is MNHEY and CDR2 is SMNVEV (reference sequence). The CDR3 length is 15 residues. Trimming at V came to 3 bases and at J to 4 bases, leaving 7 bases not matched to a gene. This CDR3 is CASSLEQGAGETQYF. The CDR3 DNA reads TGTGCCAGCAGTTTGGAGCAGGGGGCAGGAGAGACCCAGTACTTC.

The genes are TRBV4-3 and TRBJ2-3; 7 nucleotides line up with TRBD2. CDR1 and CDR2 (germline): LGHNA, YSLEER. The length of the CDR3 is 17 residues. The ends lost 0 bases at V and 2 bases at J; junction bases unmatched: 8. The CDR3 DNA reads TGCGCCAGCAGCCAAGAACCTGCGGGGGAGACCACAGATACGCAGTATTTT. Translated, it gives CASSQEPAGETTDTQYF.